This is a list of T cell receptor beta chains from one sample in a study of blood T cells in healthy people across ages. MiXCR, applied by TCRdb to the 5' RACE reads, yields one record per CDR3 protein. The sample lists hundreds of thousands of distinct CDR3 sequences; more than 20% were seen once. The specimen sequenced was blood. The receptor set was obtained from a man in his 70s in good health. The CDR3 runs from the conserved cysteine through the conserved F or W. The D gene is left open where the match is weak. A row's size may be missing; if present it is once, few, many or a size class.

>NA|TRBJ2-1|TRBV29-1|NA
CSSELVRYNEQFF
TGCAGCTCGGAATTGGTTAGGTACAATGAGCAGTTCTTC
>few|TRBJ2-3|TRBV6-5|NA
CASSYSRGGTDTQYF
TGTGCCAGCAGTTACTCGAGAGGGGGCACAGATACGCAGTATTTT
>few|TRBJ2-3|TRBV28|NA
CASSSRFKNYPATDTQYF
TGTGCCAGCAGTTCACGGTTCAAGAACTATCCGGCCACAGATACGCAGTATTTT
>NA|TRBJ2-5|TRBV7-6|NA
CASSPAEVWETQYF
TGTGCCAGCAGCCCGGCTGAGGTTTGGGAGACCCAGTACTTC
>many|TRBJ1-2|TRBV29-1|NA
CSVETDVNYGYTF
TGCAGCGTTGAAACAGACGTTAACTATGGCTACACCTTC
>NA|TRBJ2-5|TRBV19|TRBD2
CASSKTSGTLQETQYF
TGTGCCAGTAGTAAGACTAGCGGGACCCTCCAAGAGACCCAGTACTTC
>once|TRBJ2-3|TRBV7-2|NA
CASSPSSLSGDTQYF
TGTGCCAGCAGCCCATCTAGCCTGTCTGGAGATACGCAGTATTTT
>few|TRBJ1-1|TRBV27|NA
CASSSKGLWDTEAFF
TGTGCCAGCAGTTCCAAGGGACTCTGGGACACTGAAGCTTTCTTT
>NA|TRBJ1-2|TRBV20-1|NA
CSARDSGAGYTF
TGCAGTGCTAGAGATTCAGGGGCTGGCTACACCTTC
>NA|TRBJ2-2|TRBV28|NA
CASSLYNMRGTGELFF
TGTGCCAGCAGTTTATATAACATGAGAGGCACCGGGGAGCTGTTTTTT
>many|TRBJ2-1|TRBV7-9|TRBD2
CASREAPYNEQFF
TGTGCCAGCCGGGAGGCCCCCTACAATGAGCAGTTCTTC
>NA|TRBJ2-1|TRBV6-2/TRBV6-3|TRBD2
CASSALAGAGSYNEQFF
TGTGCCAGCAGTGCCCTAGCGGGGGCCGGCTCCTACAATGAGCAGTTCTTC
>NA|TRBJ2-1|TRBV20-1|TRBD2
CSATKTGLAGTSYNEQFF
TGCAGTGCTACAAAGACGGGACTAGCGGGAACTTCCTACAATGAGCAGTTCTTC
>few|TRBJ2-3|TRBV6-6|TRBD2
CASKLGRETDTQYF
TGTGCCAGCAAACTGGGGAGGGAGACGGATACGCAGTATTTT
>NA|TRBJ2-1|TRBV6-2/TRBV6-3|NA
CAGGRNNEQFF
TGTGCCGGCGGAAGGAACAATGAGCAGTTCTTC
>few|TRBJ2-4|TRBV6-5|NA
CASSQGNIQYF
TGTGCCAGCAGTCAGGGAAACATTCAGTACTTC
>NA|TRBJ2-1|TRBV9|TRBD2
CASASGSENEQFF
TGTGCCAGCGCGAGCGGGAGTGAGAATGAGCAGTTCTTC
>NA|TRBJ1-1|TRBV12-3/TRBV12-4|NA
CASSFGTWQNTEAFF
TGTGCCAGCAGTTTCGGGACATGGCAGAACACTGAAGCTTTCTTT
>NA|TRBJ1-6|TRBV2|TRBD1
CASSEAGTGGLSPLHF
TGTGCCAGCAGTGAAGCTGGGACAGGGGGCCTTTCACCCCTCCACTTT
>NA|TRBJ2-7|TRBV7-2|TRBD1
CASSSDRYSYEQYF
TGTGCCAGCAGCTCGGACAGGTATTCCTACGAGCAGTACTTC
>NA|TRBJ2-5|TRBV5-1|NA
CASSFAGGPQETQYF
TGCGCCAGCAGCTTTGCAGGGGGGCCCCAAGAGACCCAGTACTTC
>few|TRBJ2-2|TRBV20-1|TRBD1
CSALGQGEGTGELFF
TGCAGTGCTCTTGGACAGGGGGAGGGCACCGGGGAGCTGTTTTTT
>NA|TRBJ2-1|TRBV12-5|TRBD2
CASGLGTRDYNEQFF
TGTGCTAGTGGTCTCGGGACTAGGGACTACAATGAGCAGTTCTTC
>few|TRBJ2-5|TRBV25-1|NA
CASSEDFYQETQYF
TGTGCCAGCAGTGAGGACTTTTACCAAGAGACCCAGTACTTC
>NA|TRBJ1-3|TRBV7-2|NA
CASSLGAGIGNTIYF
TGTGCCAGCAGCTTAGGGGCAGGGATCGGAAACACCATATATTTT
>few|TRBJ1-2|TRBV25-1|NA
CASGGNYGYTF
TGTGCCAGCGGGGGGAACTATGGCTACACCTTC
>NA|TRBJ2-2|TRBV18|NA
CASSPSSPANTGELFF
TGTGCCAGCTCACCATCGTCTCCAGCGAACACCGGGGAGCTGTTTTTT